This T cell receptor beta chain was retrieved from a study of shared clonotypes between healthy human individuals. Germline CDR1 is SGHAT and CDR2 is FQNNGV. The CDR3 is 17 amino acids. Trimming took 2 bases from V and 2 from J, leaving 13 bases between them. Profiled with immunoSEQ multiplex PCR; TCRdb holds only in-frame clones, not every one. The table includes around 1 million clones, around 80% detected once. The sequencing sample was made of memory CD4+ T cells sorted from blood. Specified subset: CD45RA-negative fraction. This sequence joins TRBV11-2 and TRBJ1-6; D is unresolved. The TCR comes from a man between 18 and 35 years old in good health. The CDR3 DNA is TGTGCCAGCAGCTTATTTCCAGTAGGCACCTATAATTCACCCCTCCACTTT. Protein: CASSLFPVGTYNSPLHF.